The source of this T cell receptor (beta chain) is a study of cytomegalovirus exposure and HLA in healthy donors. For the study at large: Across 350 to 500 genotyped donors, just over 80% landed in the Caucasian-associated ancestry cluster.

PCR employed 60 Vbeta and 13 Jbeta primers. Measured with immunoSEQ multiplex PCR; TCRdb has only the in-frame clones, and not every one. This table holds 110,000 to 150,000 clones, 75% to 90% found once. The CDR3 loop spans 11 amino acids. The V and J ends lost 2 bases and 5 bases respectively, with 4 bases between them. Germline CDR1 SGHTS, CDR2 YDEGEE. The sequence derives from a man aged 40-50 years in good health and CMV-seronegative. The sequenced sample was PBMCs. This chain connects TRBV5-8 to TRBJ1-1; D gene unclear. CDR3 nucleotide sequence: TGTGCCAGCAGCTTCTTTACTGAAGCTTTCTTT. Its protein is CASSFFTEAFF.